This T cell receptor beta chain was sequenced during a study of human T cells and chemical hapten exposure. TCRdb itself ran the RACE reads through MiXCR, one entry per CDR3 protein. Of around 130,000 distinct CDR3 sequences listed, approximately 9% are singletons. In its sample, this clonotype was seen a few times. V was trimmed by 2 bases and J by 3 bases, leaving 15 bases between them. The CDR3 is made up of 16 amino acids. CDR1 and CDR2 from the germline V gene are ENHRY and SYGVKD. Regarding time point: healthy volunteer bleed at 2 weeks. Researchers extracted total RNA from unfractionated whole blood.

This sequence originates from a male donor in good health. Some clones in this sample may be carry-over from other donors' samples. The sample taken for sequencing was whole blood. The chain has TRBV10-3 and TRBJ2-3; possibly TRBD2 for D (5 bases). The CDR3 reads CAISEPAGEGTDTQYF. Written as DNA, the CDR3 is TGTGCCATCAGTGAGCCTGCGGGTGAGGGTACAGATACGCAGTATTTT.